These 29 T cell receptor beta chains came from one sample sequenced in a study of T-cell memory formation after mild COVID-19. From the 5' RACE reads, TCRdb called clonotypes with MiXCR, one entry per CDR3 protein. The table has about 390,000 distinct CDR3 sequences, 15% to 20% seen once; the top ten hold about 22%. Sequenced: PBMCs or a T cell subset sorted from them (not recorded which). Every receptor here comes from a man between 18 and 35 years old who had mild COVID-19 (a few samples of this study predate the infection). Cell type and time point are not known.

The chain couples TRBV27 to TRBJ2-5; tentatively, D is TRBD1 or TRBD2 (7 bases each). Germline V lookup: CDR1 MNHEY, CDR2 SMNVEV (reference sequence). There are 14 residues in the CDR3. V was pared by 7 bases and J by 4 bases, with 16 bases between. CDR3 amino acids: CASISGGERETQYF. CDR3 nucleotides: TGTGCCAGCATCTCAGGGGGGGAACGAGAGACCCAGTACTTC.

This clonotype was counted ten times or more. The chain combines TRBV20-1 with TRBJ2-7, with a tentative D call TRBD2 (6 bases). V gave up 1 base and J gave up 2 bases, with 12 bases separating them. There are 14 residues in the CDR3. From germline, CDR1 is DFQATT and CDR2 SNEGSKA (reference sequence). The CDR3 here is CSARGGTVTYEQYF. The DNA of the CDR3 is TGCAGTGCTAGAGGCGGGACCGTTACCTACGAGCAGTACTTC.

This clonotype appeared many times. The chain is built from TRBV7-9 and TRBJ2-3, with 7 positions matching TRBD1. There are 14 residues in the CDR3. Germline lookup yields CDR1 SEHNR and CDR2 FQNEAQ (reference sequence). V lost 5 bases and J lost 0; bases outside the gene matches: 2. The CDR3 loop is CASSPGQSTDTQYF. CDR3 sequence (DNA): TGTGCCAGCAGCCCGGGACAGAGCACAGATACGCAGTATTTT.

This clonotype was picked up many times. The V gene is TRBV9, the J gene TRBJ1-1; D uncertain. The CDR3 covers 13 residues. Germline V gene sequence: CDR1 SGDLS, CDR2 YYNGEE. The V end was cut by 0 bases, the J end by 5 bases, with 8 bases between. The chain's CDR3 is CASSVGVETEAFF. CDR3 sequence (DNA): TGTGCCAGCAGCGTAGGGGTCGAGACTGAAGCTTTCTTT.

The chain employs TRBV4-3 and TRBJ1-5; no definite D call. Per germline, CDR1 LGHNA and CDR2 YSLEER. Trimming shortened V by 1 base and J by 9 bases, and 13 bases separated the two germline ends. This CDR3 contains 14 residues. The CDR3 spells CASSQGGGFLPQHF. As DNA, the CDR3 is TGCGCCAGCAGCCAAGGTGGCGGGTTTTTGCCCCAGCATTTT.

The rearrangement uses TRBV20-1 and TRBJ1-1; TRBD1 is a possible D gene (6 bases). V lost 3 bases to trimming and J lost 5 bases, with 16 bases between them. This CDR3 spans 14 amino acids. Germline V gene lookup returns CDR1 DFQATT and CDR2 SNEGSKA (reference sequence). This chain's CDR3 is CSARPGARRTEAFF. CDR3 coding DNA: TGCAGTGCTAGGCCAGGGGCCCGGCGGACTGAAGCTTTCTTT.

This rearrangement joins TRBV11-1 to TRBJ1-6; D perhaps matches TRBD1 (5 bases). The CDR3 runs 16 residues. Deletions cut 4 bases from V and 5 bases from J, with 15 bases between. CDR1 and CDR2 (germline): SGHAT, FQDESV (reference sequence). DNA for the CDR3: TGTGCCAGCAGCTGGGCTGGCGGGACCCATAATTCACCCCTCCACTTT. Amino acids: CASSWAGGTHNSPLHF.

This clonotype was detected ten times or more. The chain has TRBV5-1 and TRBJ1-1, with no clear D. V dropped 4 bases and J dropped 3 bases, with 16 bases sitting between them. CDR1 and CDR2 from the germline V gene are SGHRS and YFSETQ. The CDR3 covers 15 residues. CDR3 residues: CASSLIGREDTEAFF. The CDR3 coding sequence is TGCGCCAGCAGCCTGATAGGGAGGGAGGACACTGAAGCTTTCTTT.

The rearrangement uses TRBV20-1 and TRBJ2-1; TRBD2 matches 14 bases. The CDR3 runs 15 residues. Germline CDR1 DFQATT, CDR2 SNEGSKA (reference sequence). V was pared by 6 bases and J by 2 bases, with 3 bases of the junction left unmatched. The CDR3 protein is CSAWTSGGTYNEQFF. CDR3 DNA sequence: TGCAGTGCGTGGACTAGCGGGGGGACCTACAATGAGCAGTTCTTC.

This clonotype was observed a handful of times. V usage is TRBV7-3 and J usage is TRBJ2-3; D perhaps matches TRBD1 (6 bases). V was clipped by 4 bases and J by 0 bases, with 14 bases between them. Germline CDR1 SGHTA, CDR2 FQGTGA. The length of the CDR3 is 16 residues. The CDR3 spells CASSSTGTTSTDTQYF. The CDR3 DNA reads TGTGCCAGCAGCTCTACAGGGACAACTAGCACAGATACGCAGTATTTT.

The rearrangement links TRBV7-2 to TRBJ1-5; the D is unclear. V was pared by 5 bases and J by 2 bases, with 10 bases between. CDR3 length equals 14 residues. Looked up from germline, CDR1 is SGHTA and CDR2 is FQGNSA. CDR3 sequence (DNA): TGTGCCAGCAGCCCCATTCGGGGCAATCAGCCCCAGCATTTT. It translates to CASSPIRGNQPQHF.

The J gene is TRBJ2-1, the V gene TRBV7-9; D uncertain. Trimming shortened V by 2 bases and J by 6 bases, and 11 bases separated the two germline ends. The length of the CDR3 is 14 residues. CDR1 is SEHNR and CDR2 is FQNEAQ in the germline V gene (reference sequence). CDR3 DNA: TGTGCCAGCAGCTTACTCCGCCGCAGCAATGAGCAGTTCTTC. Translating it yields CASSLLRRSNEQFF.

The chain joins TRBV7-2 to TRBJ2-7; D is ambiguous. CDR3 length: 11 residues. Germline CDR1 SGHTA, CDR2 FQGNSA. V gave up 4 bases and J gave up 5 bases, with 6 bases separating them. CDR3 DNA: TGTGCCAGCAGCTCGTGGAACGAGCAGTACTTC. Protein: CASSSWNEQYF.

The chain uses TRBV6-4 and TRBJ2-3, with 13 positions matching TRBD2. V was pared by 6 bases and J by 6 bases, with 12 bases of the junction left unmatched. The V gene's germline CDR1 is MRHNA and CDR2 SNTAGT. The CDR3 is made up of 17 amino acids. CDR3 DNA sequence: TGTGCCAGCAGCCCAGCCACTAGCGGGGGGGGAGCCGATACGCAGTATTTT. This sequence encodes CASSPATSGGGADTQYF.

CDR3 sequence (DNA): TGCGCCAGCAGCTTGGTAATTTCGGGCGGAACCTCTGGGGCCAACGTCCTGACTTTC. It encodes CASSLVISGGTSGANVLTF. The rearrangement joins TRBV5-1 to TRBJ2-6; D uncertain. CDR1 is SGHRS and CDR2 is YFSETQ in the germline V gene. This CDR3 has 19 amino acids. Trimming removed 0 bases from V and 0 bases from J, with 16 bases in between.

The chain links TRBV5-1 to TRBJ2-1, with 8 bases fitting TRBD2. Trimming cost V 2 bases and J 8 bases; bases outside gene matches: 6. The CDR3 runs to 14 residues. CDR1 is SGHRS, CDR2 YFSETQ, per germline. CDR3 DNA sequence: TGCGCCAGCAGCTTCGGGACTAGTATGGATGAGCAGTTCTTC. Translation gives CASSFGTSMDEQFF. The full variable domain, with the rest looked up from reference TRBV5-1 and TRBJ2-1, is KAGVTQTPRYLIKTRGQQVTLSCSPISGHRSVSWYQQTPGQGLQFLFEYFSETQRNKGNFPGRFSGRQFSNSRSEMNVSTLELGDSALYLCASSFGTSMDEQFFGPGTRLTVL.

This clonotype has at least ten counts. This chain joins TRBV20-1 and TRBJ2-7; 12 nucleotides match TRBD2. J gave up 0 bases and V 6 bases, and 3 bases lay outside the gene matches. Germline V lookup: CDR1 DFQATT, CDR2 SNEGSKA (reference sequence). The CDR3 contains 14 residues. CDR3 nucleotides: TGCAGTGCGCTAGCGGGGGGGAGCTCCTACGAGCAGTACGTC. Protein: CSALAGGSSYEQYV.

The gene calls are TRBV11-2 and TRBJ2-5; no clear D. Germline values: CDR1 SGHAT, CDR2 FQNNGV. V was trimmed by 5 bases and J by 4 bases, leaving 14 bases between them. The CDR3 loop spans 14 amino acids. CDR3 nucleotides: TGTGCCAGCAGCCCTGGGGTAGTCGGAGAGACCCAGTACTTC. It specifies CASSPGVVGETQYF.

V usage is TRBV7-2 and J usage is TRBJ2-5, with a weak D call TRBD2 (5 bases). CDR1 is SGHTA, CDR2 FQGNSA, per germline. The CDR3 is 13 amino acids. V was trimmed by 5 bases and J by 4 bases, leaving 11 bases between them. The CDR3 loop reads CASSRAARETQYF. CDR3 nucleotide sequence: TGTGCCAGCAGCAGAGCGGCTAGAGAGACCCAGTACTTC.

This clonotype was detected only a few times. The J gene is TRBJ2-3, the V gene TRBV20-1, with D possibly called TRBD1 or TRBD2 (6 bases each). The CDR3 runs to 16 residues. Trimming took off 6 bases at V and 0 bases at J, with 19 bases between the two ends. Germline CDR1 DFQATT, CDR2 SNEGSKA (reference sequence). The CDR3 here is CSAPRGAATSTDTQYF. CDR3 bases: TGCAGTGCCCCGAGGGGGGCAGCGACGAGCACAGATACGCAGTATTTT.

Only a few counts were recorded for this clonotype. This chain links TRBV24-1 with TRBJ2-3; the match to TRBD2 covers 7 bases. Trimming cost V 4 bases and J 8 bases; bases outside gene matches: 5. Per the germline V gene, CDR1 is KGHDR and CDR2 is SFDVKD. The CDR3 runs to 13 residues. The CDR3 sequence: CATSDGGILTQYF. CDR3 nucleotides: TGTGCCACCAGTGACGGGGGGATCCTTACGCAGTATTTT.

The chain recombines TRBV20-1 with TRBJ1-2; D is unresolved. The CDR3 contains 10 residues. Looked up from germline, CDR1 is DFQATT and CDR2 is SNEGSKA (reference sequence). V was shortened by 6 bases and J by 6 bases, with 8 bases between the two germline ends. CDR3 in amino acids: CSAQTDGYTF. CDR3 nucleotides: TGCAGTGCGCAGACGGATGGCTACACCTTC.

The V gene is TRBV5-6, the J gene TRBJ1-2; a possible D gene is TRBD1 (6 bases). CDR1 and CDR2 from the germline V gene are SGHDT and YYEEEE. The CDR3 runs 14 residues. V was cut by 0 bases and J by 4 bases, with 10 bases left in between. CDR3 amino acids: CASSLGQAAYGYTF. In nucleotides, the CDR3 is TGTGCCAGCAGCTTGGGACAGGCCGCCTATGGCTACACCTTC.

The chain employs TRBV28 and TRBJ2-3; D is undetermined. V was cut by 10 bases and J by 6 bases, with 14 bases left in between. From germline, CDR1 is MDHEN and CDR2 SYDVKM. CDR3 length: 12 residues. In nucleotides, the CDR3 is TGTGCCACCCAGCCCCTTCCTGATACGCAGTATTTT. This codes for CATQPLPDTQYF.

V usage is TRBV7-9 and J usage is TRBJ1-1; tentative D call: TRBD1 (5 bases). This CDR3 spans 14 amino acids. The V end was cut by 5 bases, the J end by 3 bases, with 13 bases between. Germline values: CDR1 SEHNR, CDR2 FQNEAQ (reference sequence). The CDR3 DNA follows: TGTGCCAGCAGCCTGGGACTAGAATACACTGAAGCTTTCTTT. It yields the protein CASSLGLEYTEAFF.

This clonotype was detected a few times. V and J are TRBV11-2 and TRBJ2-1; a possible D gene is TRBD2 (6 bases). The CDR3 consists of 16 residues. V was trimmed by 7 bases and J by 7 bases, leaving 23 bases between them. Looked up from germline, CDR1 is SGHAT and CDR2 is FQNNGV. CDR3 coding DNA: TGTGCCAGCATTTCACCTAGCGTATGGGTGAGGAATGAGCAGTTCTTC. Its translation is CASISPSVWVRNEQFF.

The rearrangement links TRBV5-6 to TRBJ1-2; perhaps TRBD1 as D (5 bases). The V end lost 0 bases, the J end lost 3 bases, and 12 bases lay between the germline ends. The germline V gene encodes CDR1 SGHDT and CDR2 YYEEEE. The CDR3 runs to 15 residues. The CDR3 region is CASSLAPGQDYGYTF. The DNA for the CDR3 is TGTGCCAGCAGCTTGGCCCCGGGGCAGGACTATGGCTACACCTTC.

The V call is TRBV20-1, the J call TRBJ2-3; 9 bases fit TRBD2. Germline values: CDR1 DFQATT, CDR2 SNEGSKA (reference sequence). The CDR3 has 16 residues. The V gene end was trimmed by 1 base and the J gene end by 1 base; junction bases not matched to a gene: 6. The CDR3 DNA reads TGCAGTGCTAGAGTCTCTGAGCGGGGGGGCACAGATACGCAGTATTTT. It translates to CSARVSERGGTDTQYF.

The chain employs TRBV18 and TRBJ2-1, with no clear D. Trimming removed 2 bases from V and 0 bases from J, with 8 bases in between. CDR3 size: 15 residues. Germline V gene lookup returns CDR1 KGHSH and CDR2 LQKENI. The CDR3 DNA is TGTGCCAGCTCACCAACAACCATCTCCTACAATGAGCAGTTCTTC. Its protein product is CASSPTTISYNEQFF.